A single sample is the source of the 5 T cell receptor beta chains below, sequenced in a study of blood T cell repertoires in COVID-19. The table came from immunoSEQ multiplex PCR; TCRdb's copy has only in-frame clones and leaves some out. The profile covers around 80,000 clones, with 80% appearing a single time and less than 6% taken by the ten largest. Material for sequencing was peripheral blood. These receptors came from a woman in her seventies with acute or convalescent COVID-19.

The CDR3 region is CASSQPGTDGYTF. Here the CDR3 DNA reads TGTGCCAGCAGCCAGCCCGGGACAGATGGCTACACCTTC. This rearrangement joins TRBV4-2 to TRBJ1-2, with 7 bases fitting TRBD1. The germline CDR1 and CDR2 sequences are LGHNA and YNFKEQ. The junction had 4 bases not matched to a gene; V was cut back by 3 bases and J by 6 bases. CDR3 length: 13 residues.

On this clone: The junction departs from germline at one end; a sequencing error may be responsible. The chain joins TRBV5-1 to TRBJ1-2; D is perhaps TRBD1 (6 bases). The length of the CDR3 is 14 residues. CDR1 SGHRS and CDR2 YFSETQ come from the germline V gene. CDR3 bases: TGCGCCCGCAGCGGGGGGGGCCAGGGCTATGGCTACACCTTC. Encoded protein: CARSGGGQGYGYTF.

The DNA for the CDR3 is TGTGCCATCAGTGAGTCGTACAGCTATGGCTACACCTTC. Translating gives CAISESYSYGYTF. The J gene is TRBJ1-2, the V gene TRBV10-3; D ambiguous. CDR3 size: 13 residues. Trimming removed 0 bases at V and 4 bases at J, with 6 bases between. CDR1 ENHRY and CDR2 SYGVKD come from the germline V gene.

The V and J genes are TRBV6-1 and TRBJ1-5; D perhaps matches TRBD1 (5 bases). Trimming pared 4 bases from V and 1 base from J, leaving 14 bases between. This CDR3 spans 16 amino acids. The germline V gene has CDR1 MNHNS and CDR2 SASEGT. CDR3 protein: CASSGPGERSNQPQHF. The CDR3 nucleotides read TGTGCCAGCAGTGGTCCGGGGGAACGGAGCAATCAGCCCCAGCATTTT.

The genes are TRBV7-2 and TRBJ1-2; tentatively, D is TRBD1 (6 bases). Germline V CDR1 and CDR2: SGHTA, FQGNSA. Trimming shortened V by 5 bases and J by 0 bases, and 13 bases separated the two germline ends. There are 15 residues in the CDR3. The CDR3 sequence is CASSPWDTANYGYTF. The CDR3 DNA sequence: TGTGCCAGCAGCCCCTGGGACACAGCTAACTATGGCTACACCTTC.